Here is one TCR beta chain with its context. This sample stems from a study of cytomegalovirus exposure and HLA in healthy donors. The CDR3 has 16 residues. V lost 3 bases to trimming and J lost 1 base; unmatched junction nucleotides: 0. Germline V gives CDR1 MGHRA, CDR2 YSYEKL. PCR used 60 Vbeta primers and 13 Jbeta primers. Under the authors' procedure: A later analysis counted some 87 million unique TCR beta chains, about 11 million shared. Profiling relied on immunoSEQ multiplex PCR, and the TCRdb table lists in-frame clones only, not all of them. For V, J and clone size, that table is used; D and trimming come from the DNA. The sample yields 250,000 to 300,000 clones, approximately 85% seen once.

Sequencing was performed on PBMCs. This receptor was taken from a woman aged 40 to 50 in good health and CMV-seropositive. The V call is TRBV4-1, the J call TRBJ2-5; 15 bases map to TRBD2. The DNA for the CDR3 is TGCGCCAGCAGCCAGGGACTAGCGGGAGGCCAAGAGACCCAGTACTTC. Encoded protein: CASSQGLAGGQETQYF.